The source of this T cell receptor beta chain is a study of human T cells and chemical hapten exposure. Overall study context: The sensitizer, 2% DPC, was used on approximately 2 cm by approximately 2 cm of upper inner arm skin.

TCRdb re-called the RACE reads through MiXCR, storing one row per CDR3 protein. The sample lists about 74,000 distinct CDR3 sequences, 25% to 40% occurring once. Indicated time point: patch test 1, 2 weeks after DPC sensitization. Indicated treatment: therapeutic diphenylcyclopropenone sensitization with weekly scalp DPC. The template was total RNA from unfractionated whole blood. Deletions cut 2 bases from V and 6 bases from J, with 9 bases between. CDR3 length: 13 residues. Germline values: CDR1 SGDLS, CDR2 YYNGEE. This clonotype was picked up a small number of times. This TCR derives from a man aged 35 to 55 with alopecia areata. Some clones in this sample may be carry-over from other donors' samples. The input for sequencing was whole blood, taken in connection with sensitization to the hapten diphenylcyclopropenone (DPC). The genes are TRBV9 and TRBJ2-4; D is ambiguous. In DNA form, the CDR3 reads TGTGCCAGCAGCGTGTCCAACGGAAACATTCAGTACTTC. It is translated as CASSVSNGNIQYF. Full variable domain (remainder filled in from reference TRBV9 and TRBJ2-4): DSGVTQTPKHLITATGQRVTLRCSPRSGDLSVYWYQQSLDQGLQFLIQYYNGEERAKGNILERFSAQQFPDLHSELNLSSLELGDSALYFCASSVSNGNIQYFGAGTRLSVL.